This T cell receptor (beta chain) was captured in a study of PD-1 blockade in classical Hodgkin lymphoma. The overall study: Treatment was intravenous nivolumab, 3 mg/kg every 2 weeks, until progression.

As concerns this clone: Antigen specificity is unknown.

Each patient relapsed following autologous stem cell transplantation, and prior brentuximab vedotin exposure differed. The CDR3 runs to 14 residues. The germline CDR1 and CDR2 sequences are SNHLY and FYNNEI. The J segment lost 7 bases and the V segment lost 6 bases, leaving 5 bases of the junction unmatched. Profiled with immunoSEQ multiplex PCR; TCRdb holds only in-frame clones, not every one. The profile shows fewer than 100,000 clones, more than 90% of them singletons. Broader study findings: Patients who responded completely had about the same baseline diversity as newly diagnosed patients. It was CD4+ TCR diversity, not CD8+, that rose significantly by C4D1.

This clonotype was sampled from a human donor with classical Hodgkin lymphoma. The rearrangement links TRBV2 to TRBJ2-1; 11 nucleotides line up with TRBD1. The sequenced sample was peripheral blood mononuclear cells (PBMCs), obtained at baseline. The CDR3 reads CASRMDRGLNEQFF. The CDR3 region has the DNA TGTGCCAGCAGGATGGACAGGGGGCTGAATGAGCAGTTCTTC.